Below, 3 T cell receptor beta chains from the same sample are listed, as sequenced in a study of T cell changes during pregnancy in multiple sclerosis. The data were produced by immunoSEQ multiplex PCR, yet TCRdb's version contains in-frame clones alone and is incomplete. The table includes tens of thousands of clones, around 93% detected once. Material: peripheral blood, obtained in the first trimester of pregnancy. Source of these receptors: a female donor with multiple sclerosis, enrolled in a pregnancy study.

V usage is TRBV27 and J usage is TRBJ1-3; 7 positions match TRBD1. The J segment lost 0 bases and the V segment lost 6 bases, leaving 8 bases of the junction unmatched. The CDR3 loop spans 16 amino acids. Per the germline V gene, CDR1 is MNHEY and CDR2 is SMNVEV (reference sequence). The CDR3, as DNA: TGTGCCAGCAGGAGGACAGGTTTAGGCTCTGGAAACACCATATATTTT. Protein product: CASRRTGLGSGNTIYF.

This rearrangement joins TRBV18 to TRBJ1-1; D is ambiguous. CDR3 length equals 17 residues. Trimming pared 3 bases from V and 5 bases from J, leaving 22 bases between. The germline V gene encodes CDR1 KGHSH and CDR2 LQKENI. CDR3 DNA sequence: TGTGCCAGCTCACCCGTAAGAGCGATGGAGACGAGGACTGAAGCTTTCTTT. Translation: CASSPVRAMETRTEAFF. The variable domain in full, completed from reference TRBV18 and TRBJ1-1, reads NAGVMQNPRHLVRRRGQEARLRCSPMKGHSHVYWYRQLPEEGLKFMVYLQKENIIDESGMPKERFSAEFPKEGPSILRIQQVVRGDSAAYFCASSPVRAMETRTEAFFGQGTRLTVV.

This chain links TRBV29-1 with TRBJ1-3, with 9 bases matching TRBD1. The V gene's germline CDR1 is SQVTM and CDR2 ANQGSEA. The V gene end was trimmed by 1 base and the J gene end by 4 bases; junction bases not matched to a gene: 2. This CDR3 has 14 amino acids. This CDR3 reads CSVEAQGAGNTIYF. In DNA form, the CDR3 reads TGCAGCGTTGAAGCACAGGGGGCAGGAAACACCATATATTTT. Variable domain in full (rest from reference TRBV29-1 and TRBJ1-3): SAVISQKPSRDICQRGTSLTIQCQVDSQVTMMFWYRQQPGQSLTLIATANQGSEATYESGFVIDKFPISRPNLTFSTLTVSNMSPEDSSIYLCSVEAQGAGNTIYFGEGSWLTVV.